This T cell receptor beta chain was captured in a study of T cells in Graves' hyperthyroidism and ophthalmopathy. The source material, RNA transcripts, was used to amplify TCR beta CDR3 regions. HTBI primers were employed in a first-round RT-PCR of the TCR CDR3. In TCRdb, the multiplex PCR reads were re-called with MiXCR into one record per CDR3 protein. The sample has about 480,000 distinct CDR3 sequences, 24% seen once; the top ten hold approximately 10%. The PBMCs were sourced from fresh peripheral blood (10 ml). This clonotype has just a few counts. A much larger clone is a single base away; this may be a read error. The material sequenced was blood. This TCR came from a woman in her 30s with Graves' ophthalmopathy.

CDR3 sequence: CASSSQWGGQSQHF. In nucleotides, the CDR3 is TGTGCCAGTAGTTCCCAGTGGGGGGGTCAGTCCCAGCATTTT. V gene TRBV19 combines with J gene TRBJ1-5; weak D call: TRBD1 (5 bases). There are 14 residues in the CDR3. CDR1 and CDR2 (germline): LNHDA, SQIVND (reference sequence).